One and the same sample provided the 15 T cell receptor beta chains below, sequenced in a study of cytomegalovirus exposure and HLA in healthy donors. Primers: 60 Vbeta forward and 13 Jbeta reverse. The table came from immunoSEQ multiplex PCR; TCRdb's copy has only in-frame clones and leaves some out. Of more than 130,000 clones listed, 80% are singletons. Sequenced material: PBMCs. The receptor source for this set is a male donor in good health and CMV-seronegative.

The CDR3: CASSSGQGREQYF. CDR3 DNA sequence: TGTGCCAGCAGTTCGGGACAGGGGCGCGAGCAGTACTTC. The V gene is TRBV28, the J gene TRBJ2-7; 10 bases align to TRBD1. The CDR3 consists of 13 residues. V dropped 4 bases and J dropped 6; count of bases not matched to a gene: 3. Germline V lookup: CDR1 MDHEN, CDR2 SYDVKM.

CDR3 in DNA: TGTGCCTTACAGCGGGGGTACACCGGGGAGCTGTTTTTT. Its translation: CALQRGYTGELFF. The genes are TRBV30 and TRBJ2-2; the match to TRBD2 covers 8 bases. This CDR3 region has 13 residues. V was clipped by 7 bases and J by 3 bases; unmatched bases: 4. Germline V CDR1 and CDR2: GTSNPN, SVGIG (reference sequence).

The chain has TRBV18 and TRBJ1-2; D uncertain. This CDR3 is 13 amino acids long. The ends were cut back, 3 bases at V and 7 bases at J, with 12 bases in the middle. The V gene's germline CDR1 is KGHSH and CDR2 LQKENI. The CDR3 spells CASSPLSGSGYTF. The CDR3 nucleotides read TGTGCCAGCTCACCTTTATCCGGGAGTGGCTACACCTTC.

V usage is TRBV28 and J usage is TRBJ1-2; no clear D gene. CDR1 is MDHEN, CDR2 SYDVKM, per germline. This CDR3 is built from 13 residues. V was clipped by 5 bases and J by 8 bases, with 15 bases between them. CDR3 bases: TGTGCCAGCAGTCAGAGCGGGGTGGGGGGCTACACCTTC. Translated: CASSQSGVGGYTF.

The V call is TRBV4-1, the J call TRBJ1-2; 7 positions agree with TRBD1. CDR3 length: 15 residues. V trimming: 5 bases; J trimming: 0 bases; junction bases outside the gene matches: 6. Germline-derived CDR1 and CDR2 are MGHRA and YSYEKL. Written as DNA, the CDR3 is TGCGCCAGCAGCTTCACAGGGGATGCTAACTATGGCTACACCTTC. It encodes CASSFTGDANYGYTF.

This chain joins TRBV4-3 and TRBJ1-1, with a possible D match to TRBD1 (5 bases). Trimming stripped 4 bases from V and 8 bases from J, with 17 bases between. Germline-derived CDR1 and CDR2 are LGHNA and YSLEER. CDR3 length: 14 residues. The DNA for the CDR3 is TGCGCCAGCAGCCCTGGGGCGTGGGGGGAAGAAGCTTTCTTT. Its translation is CASSPGAWGEEAFF.

V is TRBV5-4 and J is TRBJ2-4; D gene uncertain. CDR1 is SGHNT and CDR2 is YYREEE in the germline V gene (reference sequence). With 0 bases removed from V and 9 bases from J, the gap between germline ends came to 10 bases. The CDR3 runs to 13 residues. The CDR3 region is CASSLGGSRIQYF. The CDR3 nucleotides are TGTGCCAGCAGCTTGGGAGGTTCTCGCATTCAGTACTTC. The entire variable domain, with the rest obtained from reference TRBV5-4 and TRBJ2-4, is as follows: ETGVTQSPTHLIKTRGQQVTLRCSSQSGHNTVSWYQQALGQGPQFIFQYYREEENGRGNFPPRFSGLQFPNYSSELNVNALELDDSALYLCASSLGGSRIQYFGAGTRLSVL.

The sample holds a few counts of this clone. The rearrangement joins TRBV6-6 to TRBJ1-2, with 9 nucleotides matching TRBD1. CDR3 size: 14 residues. Germline-derived CDR1 and CDR2 are MNHNY and SVGAGI (reference sequence). The V segment lost 6 bases and the J segment 5 bases; nucleotides outside the gene matches: 7. CDR3: CASRHPDRGYGYTF. The CDR3 nucleotides are TGTGCCAGCAGACACCCGGACAGGGGATATGGCTACACCTTC.

The chain is built from TRBV4-3 and TRBJ2-1, with 9 bases matching TRBD2. The germline V gene has CDR1 LGHNA and CDR2 YSLEER. The CDR3 length is 17 residues. V lost 2 bases and J lost 8; bases outside the gene matches: 13. The chain's CDR3 is CASSQRGRGGGGDEQFF. CDR3 in DNA: TGCGCCAGCAGCCAAAGAGGGCGGGGGGGCGGAGGGGATGAGCAGTTCTTC.

On this clone itself: Germline is not matched at one junction end, which may reflect a read error. The identical CDR3 is also encoded by other nucleotide sequences in the sample. The V call is TRBV19, the J call TRBJ1-5, with 8 bases lining up with TRBD1. Germline CDR1 LNHDA, CDR2 SQIVND (reference sequence). CDR3 length equals 15 residues. CDR3 coding DNA: TGCGCCAGTAGAACCCAGGGGGCCCCCGGTCAGCCCCAGCATTTT. Its translation: CASRTQGAPGQPQHF.

The V gene is TRBV5-8, the J gene TRBJ1-5, with D possibly being TRBD1 (5 bases). The CDR3 length is 14 residues. Trimming pared 0 bases from V and 5 bases from J, leaving 9 bases between. Germline V gene data show CDR1 as SGHTS and CDR2 as YDEGEE. In nucleotides, the CDR3 is TGTGCCAGCAGCTTGGAGGGAGGGGATCAGCCCCAGCATTTT. Residues: CASSLEGGDQPQHF.

The CDR3 DNA sequence: TGTGCCAGCAGTTTATTGGATACAGGGCAGCAGCCCCAGCATTTT. Translating gives CASSLLDTGQQPQHF. The V call is TRBV28, the J call TRBJ1-5, with D possibly being TRBD1 (6 bases). V lost 1 base to trimming and J lost 7 bases, with 14 bases between them. Germline V CDR1 and CDR2: MDHEN, SYDVKM. CDR3 length equals 15 residues.

The rearrangement joins TRBV4-3 to TRBJ2-7, with a tentative D call TRBD1 (6 bases). V gave up 0 bases and J gave up 5 bases, with 11 bases separating them. CDR3 length: 14 amino acids. Per germline, CDR1 LGHNA and CDR2 YSLEER. The CDR3 reads CASSQEQGPHEQYF. DNA for the CDR3: TGCGCCAGCAGCCAAGAGCAGGGGCCCCACGAGCAGTACTTC.

The chain links TRBV4-3 to TRBJ1-2; D gene unclear. The CDR3 totals 13 residues. The V end lost 2 bases, the J end lost 4 bases, and 8 bases lay between the germline ends. Looked up from germline, CDR1 is LGHNA and CDR2 is YSLEER. The CDR3 nucleotides read TGCGCCAGCAGCCAAACGGGTCTCTATGGCTACACCTTC. Its translation is CASSQTGLYGYTF.

The chain recombines TRBV29-1 with TRBJ2-7; TRBD1 aligns across 8 bases. This CDR3 region has 14 residues. V was clipped by 6 bases and J by 6 bases; unmatched bases: 13. The germline V gene has CDR1 SQVTM and CDR2 ANQGSEA. CDR3 sequence reads: CSVDPGQGASEQYF. The CDR3, as DNA: TGCAGCGTCGACCCGGGGCAGGGGGCAAGCGAGCAGTACTTC.